The 21 T cell receptor beta chains below come from one sample, sequenced in a study of blood T cell repertoires in COVID-19. The table came from immunoSEQ multiplex PCR; TCRdb's copy has only in-frame clones and leaves some out. This table holds around 160,000 clones, around nine tenths found once. Sample: peripheral blood. The receptors were sampled from a human donor in a cohort sampled during active COVID-19.

This rearrangement joins TRBV30 to TRBJ2-5, with a possible D match to TRBD1 (6 bases). The CDR3 has 15 residues. Germline loops: CDR1 GTSNPN, CDR2 SVGIG (reference sequence). CDR3 sequence: CACGPPPRGQETQYF. DNA for the CDR3: TGTGCTTGTGGTCCCCCCCCTAGGGGGCAAGAGACCCAGTACTTC.

The chain combines TRBV28 with TRBJ1-4; tentatively, D is TRBD1 (5 bases). This CDR3 comprises 14 residues. CDR1 is MDHEN, CDR2 SYDVKM, per germline. The V and J ends lost 3 bases and 8 bases respectively, with 13 bases between them. The CDR3 DNA sequence: TGTGCCAGCAGTTTCGGGGGAAGTGGGGAAAAACTGTTTTTT. Its translation: CASSFGGSGEKLFF.

In nucleotides, the CDR3 is TGTGCCAGCAGTTCGATAAGGACAGTCCCTAATTCACCCCTCCACTTT. Its translation: CASSSIRTVPNSPLHF. The chain employs TRBV28 and TRBJ1-6, with TRBD1 as a possible D gene (6 bases). This CDR3 has 16 amino acids. The germline V gene encodes CDR1 MDHEN and CDR2 SYDVKM. V shed 4 bases and J shed 6 bases, with 16 bases lying between them.

This sequence joins TRBV20-1 and TRBJ2-7; D is undetermined. The CDR3 extends over 11 amino acids. Trimming pared 2 bases from V and 3 bases from J, leaving 5 bases between. Germline V gives CDR1 DFQATT, CDR2 SNEGSKA (reference sequence). CDR3 nucleotide sequence: TGCAGTGCTAGATTTAACTACGAGCAGTACTTC. Translating gives CSARFNYEQYF.

The V gene is TRBV27, the J gene TRBJ2-7, with no clear D. V was trimmed by 3 bases and J by 4 bases, leaving 10 bases between them. This CDR3 has 13 residues. CDR1 MNHEY and CDR2 SMNVEV come from the germline V gene (reference sequence). The CDR3 protein is CASSFNSNYEQYF. Written as DNA, the CDR3 is TGTGCCAGCAGTTTCAACAGTAATTACGAGCAGTACTTC.

This clone is a singleton in its sample. The chain employs TRBV20-1 and TRBJ2-7; perhaps TRBD1 as D (5 bases). The CDR3 loop spans 11 amino acids. V gave up 2 bases and J gave up 6 bases, with 8 bases separating them. CDR1 and CDR2 from the germline V gene are DFQATT and SNEGSKA (reference sequence). CDR3 loop: CSARRQGEQYF. The CDR3 DNA reads as TGCAGTGCTAGAAGGCAGGGCGAGCAGTACTTC.

This clone was counted between two and nine times. The chain combines TRBV4-2 with TRBJ2-3; 7 bases match TRBD1. Losses at the gene ends were 0 bases for V and 1 base for J; bases not matched to a gene: 10. CDR3 length equals 18 residues. Germline values: CDR1 LGHNA, CDR2 YNFKEQ. CDR3 in amino acids: CASSQEEGTETRTDTQYF. In nucleotides, the CDR3 is TGTGCCAGCAGCCAAGAAGAAGGGACAGAGACACGCACAGATACGCAGTATTTT.

The J gene is TRBJ2-3, the V gene TRBV29-1, with D perhaps TRBD2 (6 bases). CDR1 and CDR2 (germline): SQVTM, ANQGSEA. Trimming stripped 6 bases from V and 2 bases from J, with 12 bases between. This CDR3 region has 13 residues. CDR3 region: CSVGSYVTDTQYF. The DNA for the CDR3 is TGCAGCGTCGGGAGCTACGTCACAGATACGCAGTATTTT.

This sequence joins TRBV9 and TRBJ2-2, with D perhaps matching TRBD2 (6 bases). CDR3 length: 16 residues. Trimming pared 3 bases from V and 0 bases from J, leaving 12 bases between. Germline V gene lookup returns CDR1 SGDLS and CDR2 YYNGEE. In nucleotides, the CDR3 is TGTGCCAGCAGCGCCCGGGAGAACGCGAACACCGGGGAGCTGTTTTTT. This codes for CASSARENANTGELFF.

The J gene is TRBJ1-1, the V gene TRBV3-1 (or the pseudogene TRBV3-2), with 10 bases matching TRBD1. The CDR3 is 18 residues long. CDR1 and CDR2 from the germline V gene are LGHDT and YNNKEL (reference sequence). After removal of 3 bases from V and 0 bases from J, the junction contained 10 bases not matched to a gene. CDR3 region: CASSQAGDRGFVNTEAFF. In DNA, the CDR3 is TGTGCCAGCAGCCAGGCGGGGGACAGGGGATTTGTGAACACTGAAGCTTTCTTT.

CDR3 residues: CASRGPGQGGEKLFF. Here the CDR3 DNA reads TGTGCCAGTAGAGGACCTGGACAGGGGGGCGAAAAACTGTTTTTT. The V gene is TRBV19, the J gene TRBJ1-4; 10 nucleotides match TRBD1. With 6 bases clipped from V and 8 bases from J, the junction kept 9 bases outside the gene matches. Per germline, CDR1 LNHDA and CDR2 SQIVND (reference sequence). The CDR3 is 15 residues long.

This clone was seen a single time. The chain joins TRBV9 to TRBJ1-4, with 8 bases fitting TRBD1. The CDR3 is 15 residues long. Germline-derived CDR1 and CDR2 are SGDLS and YYNGEE. V lost 0 bases and J lost 11; bases outside the gene matches: 9. This CDR3 is CASSVATTGEGKLFF. The DNA of the CDR3 is TGTGCCAGCAGCGTAGCTACGACAGGGGAGGGGAAACTGTTTTTT.

This chain joins TRBV12-3 or TRBV12-4 and TRBJ1-1; no definite D call. The germline V and J ends were trimmed by 5 bases and 1 base, with 8 bases remaining between them. The CDR3 has 13 amino acids. The CDR3: CASSLTPNTEAFF. As DNA, the CDR3 is TGTGCCAGCAGTCTCACACCGAACACTGAAGCTTTCTTT.

The V call is TRBV15, the J call TRBJ2-1, with no clear D. Trimming cost V 0 bases and J 5 bases, with 8 bases left between them. Germline CDR1 is LNHNV and CDR2 is YYDKDF (reference sequence). The CDR3 spans 14 residues. In DNA form, the CDR3 reads TGTGCCACCAGCAGAGAGTACAGAGACAATGAGCAGTTCTTC. It specifies CATSREYRDNEQFF.

The CDR3 nucleotides are TGTGCCAGCAGTTTGGCAGGGGATTTGACCGAGCAGTACTTC. Its translation is CASSLAGDLTEQYF. The genes are TRBV27 and TRBJ2-7; TRBD1 might be the D (6 bases). V lost 3 bases and J 6 bases, leaving 15 bases between the germline ends. This CDR3 is 14 amino acids long. The germline gives CDR1 MNHEY, CDR2 SMNVEV (reference sequence).

The V call is TRBV7-9, the J call TRBJ2-7, with D unresolved. The V and J ends lost 4 bases and 3 bases respectively, with 16 bases between them. The CDR3 totals 15 residues. From germline, CDR1 is SEHNR and CDR2 FQNEAQ (reference sequence). For the CDR3, the DNA is TGTGCCAGCAGCTATACTCGTGACACGAGCTACGAGCAGTACTTC. This sequence encodes CASSYTRDTSYEQYF.

The chain links TRBV5-4 to TRBJ2-1, with D maybe TRBD1 (5 bases). The V gene's germline CDR1 is SGHNT and CDR2 YYREEE (reference sequence). This CDR3 region has 14 residues. The V gene lost 4 bases and the J gene lost 4 bases, with 12 bases spanning the gap. The CDR3 loop reads CASSPQTAYNEQFF. The DNA for the CDR3 is TGTGCCAGCAGCCCCCAGACAGCTTACAATGAGCAGTTCTTC. The variable domain in full, with the rest retrieved from reference TRBV5-4 and TRBJ2-1, is ETGVTQSPTHLIKTRGQQVTLRCSSQSGHNTVSWYQQALGQGPQFIFQYYREEENGRGNFPPRFSGLQFPNYSSELNVNALELDDSALYLCASSPQTAYNEQFFGPGTRLTVL.

This rearrangement joins TRBV7-2 to TRBJ2-5; 7 nucleotides match TRBD2. Germline loops: CDR1 SGHTA, CDR2 FQGNSA. CDR3 length: 14 residues. Germline trimming cut 5 bases from V and 5 bases from J; bases unmatched to any gene: 8. CDR3 coding DNA: TGTGCCAGCAGCCAAGCGGGGCGTCGGGAGACCCAGTACTTC. As protein: CASSQAGRRETQYF.

This sequence joins TRBV18 and TRBJ2-1; D is perhaps TRBD2 (5 bases). With 1 base removed from V and 1 base from J, the gap between germline ends came to 8 bases. Germline values: CDR1 KGHSH, CDR2 LQKENI. CDR3 size: 15 residues. Here the CDR3 reads CASSPLAKSYNEQFF. The CDR3 nucleotides read TGTGCCAGCTCACCACTAGCGAAATCCTACAATGAGCAGTTCTTC.

This chain links TRBV20-1 with TRBJ1-1, with no clear D. The germline V and J ends were trimmed by 6 bases and 9 bases, with 17 bases remaining between them. The CDR3 is 12 amino acids. Germline V gene sequence: CDR1 DFQATT, CDR2 SNEGSKA (reference sequence). In DNA, the CDR3 is TGCAGTGCCAGTCCCGGGTCCGCTAAAGCTTTCTTT. Amino acids: CSASPGSAKAFF.

V usage is TRBV27 and J usage is TRBJ1-5; D call uncertain. The V and J ends lost 6 bases and 1 base respectively, with 10 bases between them. Germline CDR1 is MNHEY and CDR2 is SMNVEV (reference sequence). This CDR3 comprises 14 residues. Here the CDR3 DNA reads TGTGCCAGCAGCGAGGTTGGCAGCAATCAGCCCCAGCATTTT. This translates into CASSEVGSNQPQHF.